The T cell receptor beta chain described here comes from a study of beta chain features in type 1 diabetes. One heparinised blood draw averaging roughly 120 mL was given by each donor. Turning to this clone: Its antigen is unknown.

The length of the CDR3 is 12 residues. V lost 2 bases to trimming and J lost 6 bases, with 10 bases between them. Germline lookup yields CDR1 GTSNPN and CDR2 SVGIG (reference sequence). Expressed TCRB transcripts were sequenced after all isolated RNA was converted to cDNA. Naive, central memory and regulatory T cell samples averaged about 3.5 million reads. Clones were sequenced by immunoSEQ multiplex PCR, and TCRdb holds only the in-frame ones, with some missing. Of around 300,000 clones in the sample, 8% were seen once. Overall study results and limits: High TCR expression in some cells could lead to their over-representation in cDNA sequencing.

Specimen: central memory CD4+ T cells from blood. This clonotype originated in a woman aged 18-29 years in good health. The chain recombines TRBV30 with TRBJ1-2; D ambiguous. The CDR3 is CAWSPSPDGYTF. The CDR3 DNA reads TGTGCCTGGAGTCCTAGTCCAGATGGCTACACCTTC.